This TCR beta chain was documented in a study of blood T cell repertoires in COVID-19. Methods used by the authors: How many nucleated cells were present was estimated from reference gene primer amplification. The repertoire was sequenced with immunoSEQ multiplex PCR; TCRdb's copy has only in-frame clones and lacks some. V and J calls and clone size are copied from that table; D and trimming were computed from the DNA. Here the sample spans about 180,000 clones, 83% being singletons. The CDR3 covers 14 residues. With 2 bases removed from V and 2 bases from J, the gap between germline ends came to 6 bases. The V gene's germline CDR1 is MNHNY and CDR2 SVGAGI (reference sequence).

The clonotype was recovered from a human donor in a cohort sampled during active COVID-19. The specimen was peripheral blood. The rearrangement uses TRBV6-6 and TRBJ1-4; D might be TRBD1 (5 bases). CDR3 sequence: CASSYPGTNEKLFF. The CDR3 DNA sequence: TGTGCCAGCAGTTACCCAGGGACTAATGAAAAACTGTTTTTT.